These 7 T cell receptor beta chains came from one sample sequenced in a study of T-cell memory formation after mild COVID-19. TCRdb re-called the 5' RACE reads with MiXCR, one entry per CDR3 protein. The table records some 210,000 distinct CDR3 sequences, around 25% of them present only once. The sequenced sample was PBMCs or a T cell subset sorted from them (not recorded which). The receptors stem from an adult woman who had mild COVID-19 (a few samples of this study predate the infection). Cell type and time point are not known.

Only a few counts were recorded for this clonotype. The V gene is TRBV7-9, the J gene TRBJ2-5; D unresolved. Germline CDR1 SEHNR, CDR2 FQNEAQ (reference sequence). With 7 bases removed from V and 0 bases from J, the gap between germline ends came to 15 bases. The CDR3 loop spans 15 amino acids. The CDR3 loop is CASTSFPRYQETQYF. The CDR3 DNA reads TGTGCCAGCACCTCATTCCCCAGGTACCAAGAGACCCAGTACTTC. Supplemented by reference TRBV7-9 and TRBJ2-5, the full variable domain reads DTGVSQNPRHKITKRGQNVTFRCDPISEHNRLYWYRQTLGQGPEFLTYFQNEAQLEKSRLLSDRFSAERPKGSFSTLEIQRTEQGDSAMYLCASTSFPRYQETQYFGPGTRLLVL.

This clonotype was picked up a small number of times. The CDR3: CATSRGGQGATNYGYTF. In DNA, the CDR3 is TGTGCCACCAGCAGAGGCGGACAGGGGGCTACTAACTATGGCTACACCTTC. The chain carries TRBV15 and TRBJ1-2; 11 nucleotides align to TRBD1. CDR3 size: 17 residues. The V and J ends lost 1 base and 0 bases, in that order; junction bases with no gene match: 4. Germline V gene lookup returns CDR1 LNHNV and CDR2 YYDKDF (reference sequence).

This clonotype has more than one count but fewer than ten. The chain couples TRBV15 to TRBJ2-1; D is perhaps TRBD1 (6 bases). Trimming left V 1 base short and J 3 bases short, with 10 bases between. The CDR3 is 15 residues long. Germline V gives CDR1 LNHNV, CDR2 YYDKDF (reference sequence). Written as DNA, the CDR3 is TGTGCCACCAGCAGAGTCGAACAGGGCTACAATGAGCAGTTCTTC. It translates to CATSRVEQGYNEQFF.

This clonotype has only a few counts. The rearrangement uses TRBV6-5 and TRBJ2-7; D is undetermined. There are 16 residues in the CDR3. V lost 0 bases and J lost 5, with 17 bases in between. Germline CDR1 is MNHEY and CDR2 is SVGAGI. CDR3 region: CASSYSGIHTPNEQYF. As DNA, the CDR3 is TGTGCCAGCAGTTACTCGGGCATCCATACGCCCAACGAGCAGTACTTC.

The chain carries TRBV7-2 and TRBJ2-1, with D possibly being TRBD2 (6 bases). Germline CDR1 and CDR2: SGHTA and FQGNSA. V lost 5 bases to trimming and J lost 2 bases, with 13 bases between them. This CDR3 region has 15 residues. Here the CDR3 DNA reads TGTGCCAGCAGCGCCGCTAGCGCCACCTACAATGAGCAGTTCTTC. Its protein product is CASSAASATYNEQFF.

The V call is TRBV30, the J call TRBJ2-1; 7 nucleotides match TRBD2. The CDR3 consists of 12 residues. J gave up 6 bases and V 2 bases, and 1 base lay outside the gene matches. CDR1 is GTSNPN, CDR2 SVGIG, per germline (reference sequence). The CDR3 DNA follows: TGTGCCTGGAGTCAGCGGGGCAATGAGCAGTTCTTC. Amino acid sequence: CAWSQRGNEQFF.

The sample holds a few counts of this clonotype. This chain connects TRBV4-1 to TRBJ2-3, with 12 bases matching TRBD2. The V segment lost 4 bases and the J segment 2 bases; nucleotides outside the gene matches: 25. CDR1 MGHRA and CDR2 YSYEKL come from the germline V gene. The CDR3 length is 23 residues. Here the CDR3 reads CASSLGHSGTSGLGDRNTDTQYF. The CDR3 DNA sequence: TGCGCCAGCAGCCTTGGACACTCCGGGACTAGCGGGCTAGGTGACCGCAACACAGATACGCAGTATTTT.